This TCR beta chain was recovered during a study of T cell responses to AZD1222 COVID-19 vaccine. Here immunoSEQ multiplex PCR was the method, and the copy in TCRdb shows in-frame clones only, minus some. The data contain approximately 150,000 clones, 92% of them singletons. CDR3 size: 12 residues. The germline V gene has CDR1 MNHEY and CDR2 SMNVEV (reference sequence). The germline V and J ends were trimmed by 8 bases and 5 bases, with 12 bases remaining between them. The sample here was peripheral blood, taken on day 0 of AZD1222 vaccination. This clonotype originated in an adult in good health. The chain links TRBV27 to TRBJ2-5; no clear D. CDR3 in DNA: TGTGCCAGCGGCCGGAGTGGGGAGACCCAGTACTTC. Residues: CASGRSGETQYF.